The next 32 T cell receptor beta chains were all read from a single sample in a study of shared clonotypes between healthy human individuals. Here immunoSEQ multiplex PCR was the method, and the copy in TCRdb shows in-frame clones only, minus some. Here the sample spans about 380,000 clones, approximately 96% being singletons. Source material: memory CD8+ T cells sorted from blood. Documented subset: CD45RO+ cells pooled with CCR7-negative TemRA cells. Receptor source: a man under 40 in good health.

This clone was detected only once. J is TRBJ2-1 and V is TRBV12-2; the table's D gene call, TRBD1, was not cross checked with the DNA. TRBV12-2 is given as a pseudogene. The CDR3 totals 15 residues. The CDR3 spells CASRLGQGSYNEQFF. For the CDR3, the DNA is TGTGCAAGTCGCTTAGGACAGGGCTCCTACAATGAGCAGTTCTTC.

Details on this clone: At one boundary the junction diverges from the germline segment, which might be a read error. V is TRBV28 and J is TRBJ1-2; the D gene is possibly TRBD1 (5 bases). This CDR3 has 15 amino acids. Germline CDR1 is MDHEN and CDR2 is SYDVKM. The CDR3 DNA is TGTGCCAGCAGCCGGATGGAGGGGTACTTCTATGGCTACACCTTT. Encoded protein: CASSRMEGYFYGYTF.

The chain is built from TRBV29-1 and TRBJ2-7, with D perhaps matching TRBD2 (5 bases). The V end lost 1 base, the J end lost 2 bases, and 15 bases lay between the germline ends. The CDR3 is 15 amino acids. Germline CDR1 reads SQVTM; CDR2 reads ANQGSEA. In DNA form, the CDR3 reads TGCAGCGTTGAAGTTCCCGGGGTGAGACCCTACGAGCAGTACTTC. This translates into CSVEVPGVRPYEQYF.

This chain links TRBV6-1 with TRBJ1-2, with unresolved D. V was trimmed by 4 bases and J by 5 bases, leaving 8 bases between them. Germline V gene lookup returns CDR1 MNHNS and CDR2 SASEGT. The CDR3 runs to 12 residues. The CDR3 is CASSVRGYGYTF. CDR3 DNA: TGTGCCAGCAGTGTACGAGGATATGGCTACACCTTC.

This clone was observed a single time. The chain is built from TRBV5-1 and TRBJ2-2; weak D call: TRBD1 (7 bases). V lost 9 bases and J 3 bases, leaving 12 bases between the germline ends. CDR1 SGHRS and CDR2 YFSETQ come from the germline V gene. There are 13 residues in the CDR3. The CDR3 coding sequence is TGCGCCACACAGGGGAGGTACACCGGGGAGCTGTTTTTT. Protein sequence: CATQGRYTGELFF.

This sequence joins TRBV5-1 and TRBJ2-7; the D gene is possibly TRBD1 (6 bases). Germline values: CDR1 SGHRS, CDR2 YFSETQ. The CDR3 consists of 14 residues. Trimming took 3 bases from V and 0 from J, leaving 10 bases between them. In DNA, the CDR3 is TGCGCCAGCAGCTCCCGGGACATCTCCTACGAGCAGTACTTC. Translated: CASSSRDISYEQYF.

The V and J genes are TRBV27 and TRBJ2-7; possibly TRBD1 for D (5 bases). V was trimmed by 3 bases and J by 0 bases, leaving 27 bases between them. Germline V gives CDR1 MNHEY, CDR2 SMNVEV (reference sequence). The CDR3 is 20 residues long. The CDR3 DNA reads TGTGCCAGCAGTTTTTCCCGACTTGCCCCCAGGGATACGAGCTCCTACGAGCAGTACTTC. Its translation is CASSFSRLAPRDTSSYEQYF.

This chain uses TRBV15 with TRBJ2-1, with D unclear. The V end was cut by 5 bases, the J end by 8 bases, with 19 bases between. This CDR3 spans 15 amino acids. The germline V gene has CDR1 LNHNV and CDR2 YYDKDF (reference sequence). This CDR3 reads CATSERIPGLHEQFF. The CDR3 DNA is TGTGCCACCAGCGAACGAATCCCCGGTCTCCATGAGCAGTTCTTC.

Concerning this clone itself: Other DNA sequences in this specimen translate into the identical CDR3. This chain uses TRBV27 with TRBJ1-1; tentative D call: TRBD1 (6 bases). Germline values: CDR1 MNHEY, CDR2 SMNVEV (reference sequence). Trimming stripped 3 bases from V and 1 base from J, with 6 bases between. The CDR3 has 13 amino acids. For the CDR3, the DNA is TGTGCCAGCAGTTTGACAGGGAACACTGAAGCTTTCTTT. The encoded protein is CASSLTGNTEAFF.

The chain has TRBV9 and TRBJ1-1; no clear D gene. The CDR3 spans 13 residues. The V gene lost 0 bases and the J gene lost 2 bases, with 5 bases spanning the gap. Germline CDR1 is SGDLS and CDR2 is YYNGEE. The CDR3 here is CASSVATNTEAFF. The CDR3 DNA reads TGTGCCAGCAGCGTAGCGACCAACACTGAAGCTTTCTTT.

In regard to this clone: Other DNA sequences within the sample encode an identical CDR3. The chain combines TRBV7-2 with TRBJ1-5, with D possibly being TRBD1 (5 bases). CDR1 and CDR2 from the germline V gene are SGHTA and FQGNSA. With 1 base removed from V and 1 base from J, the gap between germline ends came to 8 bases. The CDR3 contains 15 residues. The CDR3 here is CASSLEGVSNQPQHF. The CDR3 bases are TGTGCCAGCAGCTTAGAAGGGGTGAGCAATCAGCCCCAGCATTTT.

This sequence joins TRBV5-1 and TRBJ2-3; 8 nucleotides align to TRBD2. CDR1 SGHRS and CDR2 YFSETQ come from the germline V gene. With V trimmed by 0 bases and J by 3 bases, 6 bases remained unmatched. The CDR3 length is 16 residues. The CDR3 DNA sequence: TGCGCCAGCAGCTTGGCGGGCGGGAGGACAACAGATACGCAGTATTTT. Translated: CASSLAGGRTTDTQYF.

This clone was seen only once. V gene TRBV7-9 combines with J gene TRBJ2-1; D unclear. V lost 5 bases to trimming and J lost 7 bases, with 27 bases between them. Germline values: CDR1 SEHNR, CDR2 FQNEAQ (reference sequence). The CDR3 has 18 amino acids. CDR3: CASSHPEVFRIVENEQFF. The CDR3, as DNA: TGTGCCAGCAGCCACCCCGAAGTCTTTAGAATAGTGGAGAATGAGCAGTTCTTC.

The CDR3 loop reads CASSFGSSGSNEQFF. In DNA form, the CDR3 reads TGTGCCAGCAGTTTTGGGTCTAGCGGGAGCAATGAGCAGTTCTTC. The rearrangement uses TRBV27 and TRBJ2-1; 10 bases map to TRBD2. The CDR3 spans 15 residues. Germline V gene sequence: CDR1 MNHEY, CDR2 SMNVEV (reference sequence). The trim removed 3 bases at V and 6 bases at J, leaving 5 bases unmatched.

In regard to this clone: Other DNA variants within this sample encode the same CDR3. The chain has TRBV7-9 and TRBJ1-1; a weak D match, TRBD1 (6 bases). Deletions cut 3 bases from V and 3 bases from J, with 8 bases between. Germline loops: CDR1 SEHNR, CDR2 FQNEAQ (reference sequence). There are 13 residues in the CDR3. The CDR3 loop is CASSLRGDTEAFF. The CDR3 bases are TGTGCCAGCAGCTTGAGGGGGGACACTGAAGCTTTCTTT.

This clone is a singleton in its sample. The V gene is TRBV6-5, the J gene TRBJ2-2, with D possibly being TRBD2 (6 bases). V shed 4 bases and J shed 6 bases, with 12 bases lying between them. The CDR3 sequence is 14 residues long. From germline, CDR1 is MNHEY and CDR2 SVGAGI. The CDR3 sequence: CASSFIPGAGELFF. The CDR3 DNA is TGTGCCAGCAGTTTTATACCGGGAGCCGGGGAGCTGTTTTTT.

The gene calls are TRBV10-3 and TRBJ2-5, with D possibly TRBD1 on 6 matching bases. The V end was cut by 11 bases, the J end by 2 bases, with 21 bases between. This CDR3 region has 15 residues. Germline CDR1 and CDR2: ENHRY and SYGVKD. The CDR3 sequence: CAGRRTEGAQETQYF. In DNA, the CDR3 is TGTGCCGGCAGAAGGACAGAAGGCGCGCAAGAGACCCAGTACTTC.

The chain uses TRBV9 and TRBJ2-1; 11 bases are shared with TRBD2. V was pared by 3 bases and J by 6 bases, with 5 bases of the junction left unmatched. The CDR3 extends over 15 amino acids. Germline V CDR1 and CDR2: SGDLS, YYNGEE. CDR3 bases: TGTGCCAGCAGCGGGGCGGGACTAGCGGTCAATGAGCAGTTCTTC. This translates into CASSGAGLAVNEQFF. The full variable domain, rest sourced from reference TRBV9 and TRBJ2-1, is DSGVTQTPKHLITATGQRVTLRCSPRSGDLSVYWYQQSLDQGLQFLIQYYNGEERAKGNILERFSAQQFPDLHSELNLSSLELGDSALYFCASSGAGLAVNEQFFGPGTRLTVL.

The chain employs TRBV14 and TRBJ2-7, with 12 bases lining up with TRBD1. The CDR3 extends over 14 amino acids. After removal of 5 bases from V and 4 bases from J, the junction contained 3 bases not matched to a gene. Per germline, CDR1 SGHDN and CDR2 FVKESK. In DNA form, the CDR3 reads TGTGCCAGCAGCTGGGGACAGGGGGCGTACGAGCAGTACTTC. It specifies CASSWGQGAYEQYF.

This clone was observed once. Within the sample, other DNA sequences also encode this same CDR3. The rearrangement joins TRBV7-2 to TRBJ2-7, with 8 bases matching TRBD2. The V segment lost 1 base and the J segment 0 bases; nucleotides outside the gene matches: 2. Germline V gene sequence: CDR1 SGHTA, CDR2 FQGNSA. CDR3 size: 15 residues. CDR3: CASSLGLASSYEQYF. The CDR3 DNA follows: TGTGCCAGCAGCTTAGGACTAGCGAGCTCCTACGAGCAGTACTTC.

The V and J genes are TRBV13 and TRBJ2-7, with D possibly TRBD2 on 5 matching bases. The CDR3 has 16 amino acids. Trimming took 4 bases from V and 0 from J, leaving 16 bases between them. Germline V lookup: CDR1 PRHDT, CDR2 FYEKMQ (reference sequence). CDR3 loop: CASSSSEVGSSYEQYF. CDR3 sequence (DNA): TGTGCCAGCAGCTCTTCAGAGGTGGGGAGCTCCTACGAGCAGTACTTC.

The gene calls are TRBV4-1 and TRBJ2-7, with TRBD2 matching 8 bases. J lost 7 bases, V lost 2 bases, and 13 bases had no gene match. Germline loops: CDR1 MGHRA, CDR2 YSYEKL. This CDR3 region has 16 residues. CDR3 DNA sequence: TGCGCCAGCAGCCAATCGAATAGCGGGAACCGTGGGGAGCAGTACTTC. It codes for CASSQSNSGNRGEQYF.

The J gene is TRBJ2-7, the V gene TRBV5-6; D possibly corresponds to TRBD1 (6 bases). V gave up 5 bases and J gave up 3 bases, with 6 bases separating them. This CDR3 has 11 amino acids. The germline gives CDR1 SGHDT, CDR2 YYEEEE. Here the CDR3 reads CASRDSYEQYF. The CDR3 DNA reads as TGTGCCAGCAGGGACAGCTACGAGCAGTACTTC.

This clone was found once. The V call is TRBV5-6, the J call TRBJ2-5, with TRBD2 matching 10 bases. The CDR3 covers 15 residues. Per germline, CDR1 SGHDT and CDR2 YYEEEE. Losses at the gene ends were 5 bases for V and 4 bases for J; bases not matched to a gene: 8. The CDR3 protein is CASRKAGGPLETQYF. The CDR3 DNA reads TGTGCCAGCAGAAAAGCGGGAGGGCCTTTAGAGACCCAGTACTTC.

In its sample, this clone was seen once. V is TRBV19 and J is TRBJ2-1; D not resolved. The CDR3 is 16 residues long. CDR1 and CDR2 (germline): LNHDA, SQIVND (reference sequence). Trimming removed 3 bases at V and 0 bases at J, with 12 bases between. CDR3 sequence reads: CASSILPPSSYNEQFF. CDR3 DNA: TGTGCCAGTAGTATCCTCCCCCCGAGCTCCTACAATGAGCAGTTCTTC.

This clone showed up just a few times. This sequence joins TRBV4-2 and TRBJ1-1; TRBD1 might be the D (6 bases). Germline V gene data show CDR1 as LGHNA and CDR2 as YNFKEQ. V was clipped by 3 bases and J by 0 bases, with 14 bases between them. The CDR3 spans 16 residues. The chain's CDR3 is CASSQIYREMNTEAFF. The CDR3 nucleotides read TGTGCCAGCAGCCAGATCTACAGGGAGATGAACACTGAAGCTTTCTTT.

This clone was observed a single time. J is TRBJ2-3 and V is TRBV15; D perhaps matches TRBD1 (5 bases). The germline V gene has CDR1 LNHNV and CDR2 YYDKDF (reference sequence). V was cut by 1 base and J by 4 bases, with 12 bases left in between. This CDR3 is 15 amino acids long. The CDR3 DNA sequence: TGTGCCACCAGCAGAGGAGACAGCAGAGCAGATACGCAGTATTTT. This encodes CATSRGDSRADTQYF.

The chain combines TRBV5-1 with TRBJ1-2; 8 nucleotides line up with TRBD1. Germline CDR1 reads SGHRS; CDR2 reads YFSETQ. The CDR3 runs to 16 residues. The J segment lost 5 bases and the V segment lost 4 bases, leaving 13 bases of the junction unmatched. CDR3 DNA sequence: TGCGCCAGCAGCCCCCCATACAGGGGGTTATGGTATGGCTACACCTTC. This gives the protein CASSPPYRGLWYGYTF.

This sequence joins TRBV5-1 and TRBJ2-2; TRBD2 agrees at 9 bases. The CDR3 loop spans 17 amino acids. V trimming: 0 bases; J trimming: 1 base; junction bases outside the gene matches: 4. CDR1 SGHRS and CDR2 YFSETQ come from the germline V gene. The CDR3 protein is CASSLVGTSRNTGELFF. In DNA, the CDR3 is TGCGCCAGCAGCTTGGTCGGGACTAGCAGGAACACCGGGGAGCTGTTTTTT. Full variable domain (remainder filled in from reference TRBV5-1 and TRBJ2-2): KAGVTQTPRYLIKTRGQQVTLSCSPISGHRSVSWYQQTPGQGLQFLFEYFSETQRNKGNFPGRFSGRQFSNSRSEMNVSTLELGDSALYLCASSLVGTSRNTGELFFGEGSRLTVL.

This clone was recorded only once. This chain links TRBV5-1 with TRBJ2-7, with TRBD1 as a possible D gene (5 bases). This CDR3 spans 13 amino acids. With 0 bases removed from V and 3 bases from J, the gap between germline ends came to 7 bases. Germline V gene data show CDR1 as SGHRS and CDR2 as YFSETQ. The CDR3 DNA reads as TGCGCCAGCAGCTTGGCAGGGCTCTACGAGCAGTACTTC. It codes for CASSLAGLYEQYF.

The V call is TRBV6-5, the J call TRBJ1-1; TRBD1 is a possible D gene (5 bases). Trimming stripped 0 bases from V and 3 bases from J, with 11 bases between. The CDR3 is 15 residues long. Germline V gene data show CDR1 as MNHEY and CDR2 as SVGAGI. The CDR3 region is CASSYSGLGDTEAFF. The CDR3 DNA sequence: TGTGCCAGCAGTTACTCGGGATTAGGGGACACTGAAGCTTTCTTT.

The CDR3 DNA reads as TGTGCCAGCAGTTCGCAGGACACAGATACGCAGTATTTT. Encoded protein: CASSSQDTDTQYF. The chain employs TRBV6-6 and TRBJ2-3, with no clear D. The CDR3 is 13 residues long. In germline, CDR1 is MNHNY, CDR2 SVGAGI (reference sequence). V was pared by 4 bases and J by 2 bases, with 7 bases between.